This T cell receptor beta chain is drawn from a study of blood T cell repertoires in COVID-19. Germline lookup yields CDR1 MGHDK and CDR2 SYGVNS. The V and J ends lost 10 bases and 4 bases respectively, with 3 bases between them. The CDR3 consists of 9 residues. In the source study's methods: Reference gene primer amplification in the assay estimated nucleated cell counts. Data came from immunoSEQ multiplex PCR; TCRdb stores just in-frame clones and leaves some out. V and J calls and clone size are given by that table; D and trimming were obtained from the DNA. The profile shows tens of thousands of clones, 84% of them singletons.

What was sequenced was peripheral blood. The chain couples TRBV25-1 to TRBJ2-3, with no clear D. The receptor was isolated from a human donor in a cohort sampled during active COVID-19. DNA of the CDR3: TGTGCCATAGCAGATACGCAGTATTTT. Translated, it gives CAIADTQYF. The complete variable domain, with remaining parts taken from reference TRBV25-1 and TRBJ2-3, reads EADIYQTPRYLVIGTGKKITLECSQTMGHDKMYWYQQDPGMELHLIHYSYGVNSTEKGDLSSESTVSRIRTEHFPLTLESARPSHTSQYLCAIADTQYFGPGTRLTVL.